This T cell receptor beta chain came from a study of beta chain features in type 1 diabetes. Trimming pared 5 bases from V and 3 bases from J, leaving 10 bases between. CDR1 and CDR2 from the germline V gene are MNHEY and SVGAGI. This CDR3 spans 14 amino acids. Reverse transcribing all isolated RNA meant expressed TCRB transcripts were sequenced. Generated by immunoSEQ multiplex PCR, the TCRdb table keeps only in-frame clones and is missing some. The sample comprises 970,000 or so clones, 15% to 20% of which are singletons, and 0.02% to 0.025% rests with the top ten. Material for sequencing was naive CD4+ T cells from blood. This chain connects TRBV6-5 to TRBJ2-2, with D perhaps matching TRBD2 (7 bases). This sequence was found in a woman between 18 and 29 years old in good health. The CDR3 reads CASSKGGDTGELFF. For the CDR3, the DNA is TGTGCCAGCAGTAAAGGGGGGGACACCGGGGAGCTGTTTTTT.